The T cell receptor (beta chain) under discussion was sequenced for a study of blood T cells in healthy people across ages. Study findings and constraints: Estimated diversity that came from one million T cells was considered an underestimate.

A J-beta primer mix and a sample-barcoded 5' primer were used in a second PCR of roughly 7 to 12 cycles. Each cDNA molecule carried a tag from a template-switch adaptor that contained 12 random nucleotides. TCRdb ran MiXCR on the 5' RACE reads and lists one entry per CDR3 protein. The repertoire holds hundreds of thousands of distinct CDR3 sequences, with about 53% as singletons. As concerns this clonotype: Its specificity is not known.

The sample taken for sequencing was blood. The sequence came from a man between 60 and 75 years old in good health.

The CDR3 region has the DNA TGTGCCAGCAGCCAAGATAGGGACCCCCCGCGACAGGGGAATCTCAATGAGCAGTACTTC. Protein product: CASSQDRDPPRQGNLNEQYF. This chain joins TRBV3-1 and TRBJ2-7; 8 bases map to TRBD1. Germline V gene lookup returns CDR1 LGHDT and CDR2 YNNKEL (reference sequence). V gave up 0 bases and J gave up 7 bases; unmatched junction bases: 23. This CDR3 has 20 residues.